This TCR beta chain was profiled in a study of Graves' ophthalmopathy and Graves' hyperthyroidism. General study points: The blood repertoire also included most expanded thyroid clonotypes above 0.001 frequency.

RNA transcripts served as template for amplifying TCR beta CDR3 sequences. The authors performed first-round RT-PCR with HTBI primers and then a second-round multiplex PCR. Each CDR3 protein gets one entry after TCRdb re-called the multiplex PCR reads with MiXCR. Of more than 1,000,000 distinct CDR3 sequences in the sample, roughly two fifths were seen once. The CDR3 has 14 amino acids. The V gene lost 0 bases and the J gene lost 4 bases, with 8 bases spanning the gap. CDR1 and CDR2 (germline): SGDLS, YYNGEE. The table lists this clonotype with many counts. Its antigen is still unknown. Input material: peripheral blood or thyroid tissue (not recorded which). The receptor comes from an adult man with Graves' hyperthyroidism. The chain links TRBV9 to TRBJ1-5; D remains ambiguous. CDR3: CASSVGAGNQPQHF. The CDR3 bases are TGTGCCAGCAGCGTAGGGGCGGGGAATCAGCCCCAGCATTTT.